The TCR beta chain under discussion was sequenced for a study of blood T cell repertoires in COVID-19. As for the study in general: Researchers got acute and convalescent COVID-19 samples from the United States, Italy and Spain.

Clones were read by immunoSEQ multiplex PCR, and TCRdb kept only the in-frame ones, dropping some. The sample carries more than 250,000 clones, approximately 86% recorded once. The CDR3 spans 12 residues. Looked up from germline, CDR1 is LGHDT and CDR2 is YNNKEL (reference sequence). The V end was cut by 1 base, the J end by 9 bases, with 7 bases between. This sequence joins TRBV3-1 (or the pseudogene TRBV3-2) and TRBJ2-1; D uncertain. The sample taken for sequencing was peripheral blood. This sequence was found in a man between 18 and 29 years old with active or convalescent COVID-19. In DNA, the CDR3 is TGTGCCAGCAGCCAAGGCGGTGGTGAGCAGTTCTTC. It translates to CASSQGGGEQFF.